This T cell receptor (beta chain) came from a study of blood T cell repertoires in COVID-19. About the research overall: Samples taken during acute and convalescent COVID-19 were collected in the United States, Italy and Spain. Nucleic acid was either cDNA or gDNA, and it came from T cells, B-cell-depleted T cells, or PBMCs.

Original processing methods: Estimated nucleated cell counts came from reference gene primer amplification. Produced via immunoSEQ multiplex PCR; TCRdb's table is partial and in-frame only. For V, J and clone size, that table is used; D and trimming come from the DNA. There are 140,000 to 150,000 clones in the sample; approximately 80% occur only once, and 10% to 15% lies in the top ten. CDR3 size: 15 residues. Germline lookup yields CDR1 SGHDT and CDR2 YYEEEE. V was pared by 4 bases and J by 5 bases, with 7 bases of the junction left unmatched. Sequenced sample: peripheral blood. This receptor was taken from a man aged 60 to 75 with active or convalescent COVID-19. The genes are TRBV5-6 and TRBJ1-1; 11 bases fit TRBD1. The chain's CDR3 is CASSLRDRGITEAFF. DNA of the CDR3: TGTGCCAGCAGCCTCCGGGACAGGGGGATAACTGAAGCTTTCTTT.